This T cell receptor (beta chain) was documented in a study of T-cell reconstitution after alpha-beta-depleted transplantation in children. Unique molecular identifiers were used in preparing the TCRbeta library. TCRdb called the PCR reads again in MiXCR, with one record for every CDR3 protein. The sample records approximately 400,000 distinct CDR3 sequences, 15% to 20% being singletons. As concerns this clonotype: Its antigen remains unidentified.

Study findings and constraints: Counts and diversity of T cells one year after transplant came mostly from newly produced T cells. Surviving recipient T cells and thymic progenitors produced the high day-60 TCRbeta diversity seen in some patients. Alpha-beta T cells present about two months after transplant were reported to originate from several hundred expanded graft clones.

V lost 5 bases to trimming and J lost 5 bases; unmatched junction nucleotides: 8. The germline V gene encodes CDR1 SEHNR and CDR2 FQNEAQ (reference sequence). This CDR3 comprises 16 residues. The source of this sequence is a boy under two years old who had a stem cell transplant for Wiskott-Aldrich syndrome, so the T cells may come from the graft donor. Sequences were derived from PBMCs, mostly from graft donor cells, sampled 360 days after TCRalphabeta/CD19-depleted stem cell transplant. This chain joins TRBV7-9 and TRBJ2-1; TRBD2 matches at 11 bases. For the CDR3, the DNA is TGTGCCAGCAGCCTTAGCGGGGGGGCGGGGCACAATGAGCAGTTCTTC. It specifies CASSLSGGAGHNEQFF.